This T cell receptor beta chain originates from a study of Ad26.COV2.S vaccination and SARS-CoV-2 variants. Study-wide results and caveats: Responses of spike-specific T cells (both CD8+ and CD4+) reportedly showed substantial breadth after vaccination. Vaccine recipients had higher spike-specific TCR breadth than placebo recipients. The TCR breadth and depth analyses may have produced an underestimate of total T cell responses.

Remarks on this clone: Its target is unknown.

Profiled with immunoSEQ multiplex PCR; TCRdb holds only in-frame clones, not every one. The data hold just over 350,000 clones, with around 90% observed a single time. The TCR sequence derives from a human donor who had recovered from COVID-19. The starting material was peripheral blood, obtained after recovery from COVID-19.

This CDR3 reads CASSHSGGSGANVLTF. CDR3 coding DNA: TGTGCCAGCAGCCATAGTGGGGGCTCTGGGGCCAACGTCCTGACTTTC. J is TRBJ2-6 and V is TRBV9, with D perhaps being TRBD1 or TRBD2 (5 bases each). Germline-derived CDR1 and CDR2 are SGDLS and YYNGEE. The CDR3 spans 16 residues. V shed 4 bases and J shed 0 bases, with 11 bases lying between them. Complete variable domain (other parts from reference TRBV9 and TRBJ2-6): DSGVTQTPKHLITATGQRVTLRCSPRSGDLSVYWYQQSLDQGLQFLIQYYNGEERAKGNILERFSAQQFPDLHSELNLSSLELGDSALYFCASSHSGGSGANVLTFGAGSRLTVL.